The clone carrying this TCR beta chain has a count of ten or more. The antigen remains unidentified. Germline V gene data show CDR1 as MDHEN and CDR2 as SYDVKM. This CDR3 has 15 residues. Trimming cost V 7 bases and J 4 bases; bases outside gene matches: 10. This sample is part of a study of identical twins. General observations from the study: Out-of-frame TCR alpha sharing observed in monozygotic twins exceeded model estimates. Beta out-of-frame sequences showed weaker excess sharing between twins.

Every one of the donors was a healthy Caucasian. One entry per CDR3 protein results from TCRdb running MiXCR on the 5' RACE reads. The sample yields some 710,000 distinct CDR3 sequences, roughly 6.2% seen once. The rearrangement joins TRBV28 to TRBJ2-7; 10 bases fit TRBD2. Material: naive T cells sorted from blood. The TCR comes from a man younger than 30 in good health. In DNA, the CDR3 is TGTGCCAGCATGCAAGAACTAGCGGGGTCATACGAGCAGTACTTC. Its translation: CASMQELAGSYEQYF.